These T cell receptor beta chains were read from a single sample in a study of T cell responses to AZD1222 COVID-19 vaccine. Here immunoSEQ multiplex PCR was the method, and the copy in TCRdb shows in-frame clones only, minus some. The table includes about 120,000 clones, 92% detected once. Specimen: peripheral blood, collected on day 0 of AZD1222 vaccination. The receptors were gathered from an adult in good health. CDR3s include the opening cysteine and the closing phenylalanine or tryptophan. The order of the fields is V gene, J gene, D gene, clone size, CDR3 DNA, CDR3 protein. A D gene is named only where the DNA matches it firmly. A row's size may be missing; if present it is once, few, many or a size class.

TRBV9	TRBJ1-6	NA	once	TGTGCCAGCACCGACTCGAGCTCCTATAATTCACCCCTCCACTTT	CASTDSSSYNSPLHF
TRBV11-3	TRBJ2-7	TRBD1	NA	TGTGCCAGCAGCTCCGGACAGGGCGCCGACTACGAGCAGTACTTC	CASSSGQGADYEQYF
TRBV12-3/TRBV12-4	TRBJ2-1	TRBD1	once	TGTGCCAGCAGTTTCGACAGGGAACAGTTCTTC	CASSFDREQFF
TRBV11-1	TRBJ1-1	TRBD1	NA	TGTGCCAGCAGCTTGGGGGACAGGTCCACTGAAGCTTTCTTT	CASSLGDRSTEAFF
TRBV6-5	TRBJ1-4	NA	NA	TGTGCCAGCAGTCCCTCCGGGTTTCGAGAAAAACTGTTTTTT	CASSPSGFREKLFF
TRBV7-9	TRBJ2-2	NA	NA	TGTGCCAGCAGCATTCGGGGCACCGGGGAGCTGTTTTTT	CASSIRGTGELFF
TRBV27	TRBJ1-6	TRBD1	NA	TGTGCCAGCAGTTCCCGACAGGGCTCCTATAATTCACCCCTCCACTTT	CASSSRQGSYNSPLHF
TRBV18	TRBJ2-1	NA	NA	TGTGCCAGCTCAACACAGCGGGACAATGAGCAGTTCTTC	CASSTQRDNEQFF
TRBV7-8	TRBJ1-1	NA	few	TGTGCCAGCAGCCTCAACAGGAACACTGAAGCTTTCTTT	CASSLNRNTEAFF
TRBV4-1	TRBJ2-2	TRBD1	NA	TGCGCCAGCAGCCAAACCGGGACAGGGGGTAACGGGGAGCTGTTTTTT	CASSQTGTGGNGELFF
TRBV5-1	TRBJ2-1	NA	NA	TGCGCCAGCAGCTCAGACAGGTCGAGCTCCTACAATGAGCAGTTCTTC	CASSSDRSSSYNEQFF
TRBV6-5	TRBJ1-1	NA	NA	TGTGCCAGCAGACAGGCTTTGAACACTGAAGCTTTCTTT	CASRQALNTEAFF
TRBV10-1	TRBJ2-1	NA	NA	TGCGCCAGCAGTGAACGAGAATCCTCCTACAATGAGCAGTTCTTC	CASSERESSYNEQFF
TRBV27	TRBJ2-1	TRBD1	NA	TGTGCCAGCAGCTCCGGACAGGGGAACTACAATGAGCAGTTCTTC	CASSSGQGNYNEQFF